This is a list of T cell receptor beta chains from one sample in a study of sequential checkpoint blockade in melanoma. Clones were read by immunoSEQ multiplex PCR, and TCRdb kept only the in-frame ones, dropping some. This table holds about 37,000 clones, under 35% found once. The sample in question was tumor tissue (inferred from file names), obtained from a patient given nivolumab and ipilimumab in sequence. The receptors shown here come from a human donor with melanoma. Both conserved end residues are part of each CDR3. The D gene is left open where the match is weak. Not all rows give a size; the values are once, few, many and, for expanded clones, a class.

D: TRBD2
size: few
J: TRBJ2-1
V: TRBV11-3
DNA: TGTGCCAGCAGCTTAGGACTAGCGGTACTTACCTACAATGAGCAGTTCTTC
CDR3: CASSLGLAVLTYNEQFF

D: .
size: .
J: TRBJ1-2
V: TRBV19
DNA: TGTGCCAGTAGTATTTTATCGCCGGGGCTTTGGAACTATGGCTACACCTTC
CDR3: CASSILSPGLWNYGYTF

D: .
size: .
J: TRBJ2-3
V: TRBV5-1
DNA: TGCGCCAGCAGCGTTCCAGGGGGCACAGATACGCAGTATTTT
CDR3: CASSVPGGTDTQYF

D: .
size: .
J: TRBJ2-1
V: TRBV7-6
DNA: TGTGCCAGCAGCTTAGGGGGACCTTCATACAATGAGCAGTTCTTC
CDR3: CASSLGGPSYNEQFF

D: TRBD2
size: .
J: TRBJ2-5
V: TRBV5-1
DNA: TGCGCCAGCAGCTCCACTCGGGGACTAGCGGGGTGGGGAGAGACCCAGTACTTC
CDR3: CASSSTRGLAGWGETQYF

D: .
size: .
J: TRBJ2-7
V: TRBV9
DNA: TGTGCCAGCAGCCGTAGGGATAGTAACGAGCAGTACTTC
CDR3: CASSRRDSNEQYF

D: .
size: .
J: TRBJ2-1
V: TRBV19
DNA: TGTGCCAGTAATACAGGTCACTCCTACAATGAGCAGTTCTTC
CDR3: CASNTGHSYNEQFF

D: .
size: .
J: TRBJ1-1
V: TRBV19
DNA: TGTGCCAGTAGTACCAGGAACCCGACAGGACGGGGAGGGGACACTGAAGCTTTCTTT
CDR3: CASSTRNPTGRGGDTEAFF

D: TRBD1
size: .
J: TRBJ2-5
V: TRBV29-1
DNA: TGCAGCGCCCCCGGGACAGTGCAAGAGACCCAGTACTTC
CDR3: CSAPGTVQETQYF

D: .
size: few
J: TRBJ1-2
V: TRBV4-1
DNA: TGCGCCAGCAGCCAAGAGCGCAGCCAGTTCTATGGCTACACCTTC
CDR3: CASSQERSQFYGYTF

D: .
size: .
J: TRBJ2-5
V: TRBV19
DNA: TGTGCCAGTAGTATAGCAGGGGCAGAGACCCAGTACTTC
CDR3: CASSIAGAETQYF

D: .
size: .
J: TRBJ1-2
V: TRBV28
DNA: TGTGCCAGCAGTTTATTGCAGATTGGCTACACCTTC
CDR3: CASSLLQIGYTF

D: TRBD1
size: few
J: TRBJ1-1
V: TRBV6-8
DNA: TGTGCCGGCACCGGGACAGGGACTTTGATCACTGAAGCTTTCTTT
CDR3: CAGTGTGTLITEAFF

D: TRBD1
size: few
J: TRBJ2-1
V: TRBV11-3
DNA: TGTGCCAGCAGTGGACAGGGGACCTACAATGAGCAGTTCTTC
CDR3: CASSGQGTYNEQFF

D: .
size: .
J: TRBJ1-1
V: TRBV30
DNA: TGTGCCTGGAGTGTACGGTGGAGCCCGGGGGCTGAAGCTTTCTTT
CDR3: CAWSVRWSPGAEAFF

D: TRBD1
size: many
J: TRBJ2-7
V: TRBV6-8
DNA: TGTGCCAGCAGTGTTCCGGGACAGCTACCTTACGAGCAGTACTTC
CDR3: CASSVPGQLPYEQYF

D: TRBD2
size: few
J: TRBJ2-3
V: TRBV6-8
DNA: TGTGCCAGCAGTCGCGCCTTTCCGGGACTAGCGGGAGGCCGGGGAGATACGCAGTATTTT
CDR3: CASSRAFPGLAGGRGDTQYF

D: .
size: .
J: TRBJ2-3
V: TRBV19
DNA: TGTGCCAGTAGTATGCAGGGGATAATAGATACGCAGTATTTT
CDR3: CASSMQGIIDTQYF

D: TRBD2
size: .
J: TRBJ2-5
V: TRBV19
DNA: TGTGCCAGCCGACCGGGGGGGCCCGGGGAGACCCAGTACTTC
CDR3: CASRPGGPGETQYF

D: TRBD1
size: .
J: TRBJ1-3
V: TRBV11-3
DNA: TGTGCCAGCAGCCTCGCCCCGGGACAGGAGAGCTCTGGAAACACCATATATTTT
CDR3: CASSLAPGQESSGNTIYF

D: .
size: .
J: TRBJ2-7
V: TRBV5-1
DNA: TGCGCCAGCAGCTTGAATCCGGACTACAGCTCCTACGAGCAGTACTTC
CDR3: CASSLNPDYSSYEQYF

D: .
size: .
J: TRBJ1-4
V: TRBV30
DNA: TGTGCCTGGCTCCGCCTTCGGGGCACTAATGAAAAACTGTTTTTT
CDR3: CAWLRLRGTNEKLFF

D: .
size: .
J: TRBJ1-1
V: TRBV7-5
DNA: TGTGCCAGCAGCTTAGTTACGGGGCGGAATAGGAACACTGAAGCTTTCTTT
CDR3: CASSLVTGRNRNTEAFF

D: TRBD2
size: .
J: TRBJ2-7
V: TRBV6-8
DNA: TGTGCCAGCCGGGAGGGCCGGACGAGTTACTACGAGCAGTACTTC
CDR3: CASREGRTSYYEQYF

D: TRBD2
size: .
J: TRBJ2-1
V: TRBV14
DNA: TGTGCCAGCAGCCTGACTAGCGGGAGCGGTGAGCAGTTCTTC
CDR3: CASSLTSGSGEQFF

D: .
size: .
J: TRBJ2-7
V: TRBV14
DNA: TGTGCCAGCAGCCAGATGATATTAGCGGAGCATGGTAACGAGCAGTACTTC
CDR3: CASSQMILAEHGNEQYF

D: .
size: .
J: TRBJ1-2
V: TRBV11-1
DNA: TGTGCCAGCAGCTTTTTCAGCGGGCCGTCGAATGGCTACACCTTC
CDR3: CASSFFSGPSNGYTF

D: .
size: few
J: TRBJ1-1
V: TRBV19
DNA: TGTGCCAGTAGTATGGTAGGGAACAGGATGAACACTGAAGCTTTCTTT
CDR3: CASSMVGNRMNTEAFF

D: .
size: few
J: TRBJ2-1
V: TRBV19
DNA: TGTGCCACTCTCAGGGGCCTAGGTGAGCAGTTCTTC
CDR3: CATLRGLGEQFF

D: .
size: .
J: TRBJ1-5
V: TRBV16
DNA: TGTGCCAGCAGAGGGGGTTCCGGCAATCAGCCCCAGCATTTT
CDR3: CASRGGSGNQPQHF

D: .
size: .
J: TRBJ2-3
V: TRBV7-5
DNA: TGTGCCAGCAGCTTATCTAGCGGACCCACAGATACGCAGTATTTT
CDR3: CASSLSSGPTDTQYF

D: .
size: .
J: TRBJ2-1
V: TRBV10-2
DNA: TGCGCCAGCAGTGAGCTGTCCAGTCCGGTCTACAATGAGCAGTTCTTC
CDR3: CASSELSSPVYNEQFF

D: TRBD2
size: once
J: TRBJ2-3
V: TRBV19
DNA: TGTGCCAGTAGTCCTGAAGGACTAGCGGGAGGGCCGGATACGCAGTATTTT
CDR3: CASSPEGLAGGPDTQYF

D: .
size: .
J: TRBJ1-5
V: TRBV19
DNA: TGTGCCAGTAATGGTCCTGGAGATCAGCCCCAGCATTTT
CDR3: CASNGPGDQPQHF

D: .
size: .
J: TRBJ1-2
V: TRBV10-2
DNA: TGCGCCAGCAGCCCCCCGGGACCCGCTGGCTACACCTTC
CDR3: CASSPPGPAGYTF

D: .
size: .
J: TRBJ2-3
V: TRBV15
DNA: TGTGCCACCAGCAGAGTCCAGGGGATGGGAGTGGATACGCAGTATTTT
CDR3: CATSRVQGMGVDTQYF

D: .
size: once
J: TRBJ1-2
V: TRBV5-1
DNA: TGCGCCAGCAGCTTGGGGCAGGGAGACTATGGCTACACCTTC
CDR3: CASSLGQGDYGYTF

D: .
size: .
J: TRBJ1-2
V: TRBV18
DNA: TGTGCCAGCTCTCTACCCACGGGGGATGGCTACACCTTC
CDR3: CASSLPTGDGYTF

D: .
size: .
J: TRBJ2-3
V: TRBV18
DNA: TGTGCCAGCTCACCGACCCGGGATACGCAGTATTTT
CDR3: CASSPTRDTQYF

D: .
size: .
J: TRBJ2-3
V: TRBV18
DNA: TGTGCCAGCTCACCAAGCCGCACAGATACGCAGTATTTT
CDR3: CASSPSRTDTQYF

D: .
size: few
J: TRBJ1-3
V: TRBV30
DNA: TGTGCCTGGAGTGAATGGGGAGTTGGAAACACCATATATTTT
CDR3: CAWSEWGVGNTIYF

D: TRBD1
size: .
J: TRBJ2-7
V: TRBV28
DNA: TGTGCCAGCCACCGGGACAGGGTTTCCTACGAGCAGTACTTC
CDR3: CASHRDRVSYEQYF

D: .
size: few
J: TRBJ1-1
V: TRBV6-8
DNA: TGTGCCAGCAGTTTTTTCCCCGAATTGGCTGAAGCTTTCTTT
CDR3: CASSFFPELAEAFF